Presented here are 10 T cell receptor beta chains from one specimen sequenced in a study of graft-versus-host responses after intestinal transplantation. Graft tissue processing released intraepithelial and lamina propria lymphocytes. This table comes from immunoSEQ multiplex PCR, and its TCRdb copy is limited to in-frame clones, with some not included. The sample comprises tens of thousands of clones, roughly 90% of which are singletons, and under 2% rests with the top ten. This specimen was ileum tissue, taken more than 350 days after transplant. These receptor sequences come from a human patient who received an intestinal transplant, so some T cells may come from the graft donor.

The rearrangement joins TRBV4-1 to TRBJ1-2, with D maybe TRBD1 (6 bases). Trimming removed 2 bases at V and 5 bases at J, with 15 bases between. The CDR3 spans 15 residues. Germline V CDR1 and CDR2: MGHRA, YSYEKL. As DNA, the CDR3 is TGCGCCAGCAGCCAAAACACAGGGACCTGGTATGGCTACACCTTC. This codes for CASSQNTGTWYGYTF.

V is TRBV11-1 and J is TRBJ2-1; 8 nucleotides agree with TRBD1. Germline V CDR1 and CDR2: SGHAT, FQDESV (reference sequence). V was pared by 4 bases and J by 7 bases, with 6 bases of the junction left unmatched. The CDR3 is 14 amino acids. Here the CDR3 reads CASSSRTGLNEQFF. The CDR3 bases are TGTGCCAGCAGCTCCCGGACAGGGTTGAATGAGCAGTTCTTC.

The CDR3 region has the DNA TGCGCCAGCAGGGGGACAGACCACGAGCAGTACTTC. Encoded protein: CASRGTDHEQYF. The gene calls are TRBV4-1 and TRBJ2-7; 7 bases are a match to TRBD1. The V segment lost 6 bases and the J segment 5 bases; nucleotides outside the gene matches: 4. Per the germline V gene, CDR1 is MGHRA and CDR2 is YSYEKL. This CDR3 comprises 12 residues.

The CDR3 DNA follows: TGTGCCAGCAGTATCGACAGGGTGGCCCCCTATGGCTACACCTTC. Protein product: CASSIDRVAPYGYTF. J is TRBJ1-2 and V is TRBV6-1; 7 bases are a match to TRBD1. This CDR3 is 15 amino acids long. The V gene's germline CDR1 is MNHNS and CDR2 SASEGT. The ends lost 5 bases at V and 4 bases at J; junction bases unmatched: 10.

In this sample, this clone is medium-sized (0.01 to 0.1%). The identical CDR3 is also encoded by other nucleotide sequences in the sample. CDR3 nucleotide sequence: TGTGCCAGCAGCTTAGATGGGGGTAACTATGGCTACACCTTC. It is translated as CASSLDGGNYGYTF. V usage is TRBV7-9 and J usage is TRBJ1-2; maybe TRBD1 (5 bases). This CDR3 comprises 14 residues. Germline lookup yields CDR1 SEHNR and CDR2 FQNEAQ (reference sequence). Trimming took off 1 base at V and 1 base at J, with 7 bases between the two ends.

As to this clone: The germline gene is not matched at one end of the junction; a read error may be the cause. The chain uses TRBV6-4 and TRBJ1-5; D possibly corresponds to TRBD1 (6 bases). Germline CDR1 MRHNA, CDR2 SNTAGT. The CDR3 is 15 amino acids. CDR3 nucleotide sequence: TGTGCCGGCAGTGACTCCCGACAGGGCAATCAGCCCCAGCATTTT. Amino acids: CAGSDSRQGNQPQHF.

The CDR3 region has the DNA TGCGCCAGCAGCTACAGCGGGGGGAGGGCAGATACGCAGTATTTT. Translating gives CASSYSGGRADTQYF. The chain is built from TRBV5-1 and TRBJ2-3; TRBD2 aligns across 9 bases. Germline CDR1 SGHRS, CDR2 YFSETQ. Trimming at V came to 3 bases and at J to 4 bases, leaving 6 bases not matched to a gene. The length of the CDR3 is 15 residues.

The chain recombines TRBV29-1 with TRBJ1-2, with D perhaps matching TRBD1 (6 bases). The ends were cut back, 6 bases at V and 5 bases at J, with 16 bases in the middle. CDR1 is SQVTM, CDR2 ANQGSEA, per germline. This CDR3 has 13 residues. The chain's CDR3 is CSVDRNKGYGYTF. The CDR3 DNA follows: TGCAGCGTCGACAGGAACAAGGGATATGGCTACACCTTC.

The CDR3 sequence is CASSYDGVGNEQFF. The CDR3 region has the DNA TGTGCCAGCAGTTACGACGGGGTCGGCAATGAGCAGTTCTTC. V gene TRBV6-5 combines with J gene TRBJ2-1; D might be TRBD2 (5 bases). The germline gives CDR1 MNHEY, CDR2 SVGAGI. The CDR3 runs 14 residues. The V end was cut by 2 bases, the J end by 6 bases, with 11 bases between.

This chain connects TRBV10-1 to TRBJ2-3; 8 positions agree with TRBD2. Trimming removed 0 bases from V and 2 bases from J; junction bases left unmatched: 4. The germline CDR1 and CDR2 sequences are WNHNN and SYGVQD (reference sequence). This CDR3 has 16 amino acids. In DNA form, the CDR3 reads TGCGCCAGCAGTGAGTCCCCACTAGCGGTCACAGATACGCAGTATTTT. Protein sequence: CASSESPLAVTDTQYF.